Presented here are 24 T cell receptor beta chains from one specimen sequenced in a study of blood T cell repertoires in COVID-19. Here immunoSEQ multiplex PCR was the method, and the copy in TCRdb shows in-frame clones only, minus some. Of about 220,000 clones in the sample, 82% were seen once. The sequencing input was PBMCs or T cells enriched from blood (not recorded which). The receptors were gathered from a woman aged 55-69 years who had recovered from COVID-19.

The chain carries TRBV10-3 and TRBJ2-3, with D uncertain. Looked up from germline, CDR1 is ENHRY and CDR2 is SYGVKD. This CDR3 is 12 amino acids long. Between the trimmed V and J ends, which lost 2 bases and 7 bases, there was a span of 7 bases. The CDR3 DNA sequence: TGTGCCATCAGTGAGCAAGCCCATACGCAGTATTTT. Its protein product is CAISEQAHTQYF.

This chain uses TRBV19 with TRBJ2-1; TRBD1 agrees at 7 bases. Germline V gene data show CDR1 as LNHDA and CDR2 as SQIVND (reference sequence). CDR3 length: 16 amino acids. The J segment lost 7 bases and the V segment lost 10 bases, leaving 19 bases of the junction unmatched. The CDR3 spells CATKSQEGASWNEQFF. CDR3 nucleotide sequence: TGTGCCACGAAATCTCAAGAGGGGGCGAGTTGGAATGAGCAGTTCTTC.

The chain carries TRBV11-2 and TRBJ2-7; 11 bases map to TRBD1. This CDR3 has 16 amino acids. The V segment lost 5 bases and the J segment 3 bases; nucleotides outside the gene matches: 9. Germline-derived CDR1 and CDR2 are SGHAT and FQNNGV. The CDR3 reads CASSPQGTGGFYEQYF. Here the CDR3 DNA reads TGTGCCAGCAGCCCCCAGGGGACAGGGGGTTTCTACGAGCAGTACTTC.

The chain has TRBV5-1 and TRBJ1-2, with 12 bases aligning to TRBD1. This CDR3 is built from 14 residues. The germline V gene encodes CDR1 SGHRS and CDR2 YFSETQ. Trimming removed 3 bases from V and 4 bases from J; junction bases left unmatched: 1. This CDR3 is CASSSGQGAYGYTF. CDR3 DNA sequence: TGCGCCAGCAGCTCGGGACAGGGGGCCTATGGCTACACCTTC.

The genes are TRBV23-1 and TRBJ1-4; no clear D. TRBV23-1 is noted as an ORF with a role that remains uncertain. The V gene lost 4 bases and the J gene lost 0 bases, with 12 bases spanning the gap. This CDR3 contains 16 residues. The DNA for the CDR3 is TGCGCCAGCAGTCCGCATCATGCGGCAACTAATGAAAAACTGTTTTTT. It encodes CASSPHHAATNEKLFF.

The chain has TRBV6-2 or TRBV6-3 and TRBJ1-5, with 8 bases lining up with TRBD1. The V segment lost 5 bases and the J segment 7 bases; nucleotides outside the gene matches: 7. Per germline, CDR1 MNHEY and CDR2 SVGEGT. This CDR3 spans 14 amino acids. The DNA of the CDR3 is TGTGCCAGCAGTAACGACAGGGGAGAACAGCCCCAGCATTTT. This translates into CASSNDRGEQPQHF.

This CDR3 reads CASTYEGGGYTF. Here the CDR3 DNA reads TGTGCCAGCACCTACGAAGGAGGTGGCTACACCTTC. The chain joins TRBV7-2 to TRBJ1-2; D is uncertain. The CDR3 spans 12 residues. Germline V gives CDR1 SGHTA, CDR2 FQGNSA. Deletions cut 7 bases from V and 7 bases from J, with 13 bases between.

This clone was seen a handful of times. The CDR3 bases are TGTGCCTGGAGTGTACCCTGGGGGGCTGGAAACACCATATATTTT. It yields the protein CAWSVPWGAGNTIYF. The chain has TRBV30 and TRBJ1-3; TRBD1 is a possible D gene (5 bases). The CDR3 is made up of 15 amino acids. V was clipped by 0 bases and J by 2 bases, with 11 bases between them. From germline, CDR1 is GTSNPN and CDR2 SVGIG (reference sequence).

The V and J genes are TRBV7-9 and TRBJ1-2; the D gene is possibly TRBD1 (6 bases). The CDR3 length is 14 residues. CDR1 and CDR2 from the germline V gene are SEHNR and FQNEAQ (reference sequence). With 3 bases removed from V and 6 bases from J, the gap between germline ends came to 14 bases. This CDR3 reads CASSFLIEGDGYTF. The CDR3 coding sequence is TGTGCCAGCAGCTTTTTAATCGAGGGGGATGGCTACACCTTC.

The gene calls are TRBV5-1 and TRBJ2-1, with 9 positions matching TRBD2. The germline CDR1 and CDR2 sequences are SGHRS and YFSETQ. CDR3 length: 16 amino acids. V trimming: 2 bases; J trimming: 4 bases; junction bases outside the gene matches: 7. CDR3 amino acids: CASSFTTSGLYNEQFF. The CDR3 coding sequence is TGCGCCAGCAGCTTTACGACTAGCGGACTGTACAATGAGCAGTTCTTC.

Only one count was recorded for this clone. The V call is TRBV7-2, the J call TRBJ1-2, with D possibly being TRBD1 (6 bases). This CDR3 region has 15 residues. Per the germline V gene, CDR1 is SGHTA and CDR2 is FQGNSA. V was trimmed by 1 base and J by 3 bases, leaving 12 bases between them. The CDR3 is CASSLVGGQDYGYTF. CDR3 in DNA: TGTGCCAGCAGCTTAGTCGGGGGGCAGGACTATGGCTACACCTTC. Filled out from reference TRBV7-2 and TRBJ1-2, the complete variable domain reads GAGVSQSPSNKVTEKGKDVELRCDPISGHTALYWYRQSLGQGLEFLIYFQGNSAPDKSGLPSDRFSAERTGGSVSTLTIQRTQQEDSAVYLCASSLVGGQDYGYTFGSGTRLTVV.

For the CDR3, the DNA is TGTGCCAGCAGCAGAAACCTAGCGACCCGCCTGGATGAGCAGTTCTTC. Its translation is CASSRNLATRLDEQFF. This sequence joins TRBV11-2 and TRBJ2-1; TRBD2 might be the D (6 bases). CDR1 is SGHAT and CDR2 is FQNNGV in the germline V gene. The CDR3 sequence is 16 residues long. Trimming removed 5 bases from V and 8 bases from J, with 22 bases in between.

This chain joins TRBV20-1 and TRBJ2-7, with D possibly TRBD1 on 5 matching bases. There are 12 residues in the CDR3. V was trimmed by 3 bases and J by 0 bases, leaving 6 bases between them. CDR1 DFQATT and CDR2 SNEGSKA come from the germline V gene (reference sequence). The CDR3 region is CSASDSSYEQYF. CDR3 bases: TGCAGTGCTAGTGACAGCTCCTACGAGCAGTACTTC.

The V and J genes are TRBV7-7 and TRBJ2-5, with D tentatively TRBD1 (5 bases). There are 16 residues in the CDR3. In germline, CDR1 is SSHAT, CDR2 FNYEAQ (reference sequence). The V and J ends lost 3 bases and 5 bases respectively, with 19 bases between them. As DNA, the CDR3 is TGTGCCAGCAGCTTGGGGTCGCAGGGCCTTAGGGAGACCCAGTACTTC. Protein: CASSLGSQGLRETQYF. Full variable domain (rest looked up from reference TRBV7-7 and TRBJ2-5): GAGVSQSPRYKVTKRGQDVTLRCDPISSHATLYWYQQALGQGPEFLTYFNYEAQPDKSGLPSDRFSAERPEGSISTLTIQRTEQRDSAMYRCASSLGSQGLRETQYFGPGTRLLVL.

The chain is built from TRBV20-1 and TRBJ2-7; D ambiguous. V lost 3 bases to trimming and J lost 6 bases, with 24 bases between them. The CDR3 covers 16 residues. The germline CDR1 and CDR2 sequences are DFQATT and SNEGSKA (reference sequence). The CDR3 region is CSASPKIPSKLPEQYF. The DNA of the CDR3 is TGCAGTGCTAGTCCCAAAATCCCCTCCAAACTGCCCGAGCAGTACTTC.

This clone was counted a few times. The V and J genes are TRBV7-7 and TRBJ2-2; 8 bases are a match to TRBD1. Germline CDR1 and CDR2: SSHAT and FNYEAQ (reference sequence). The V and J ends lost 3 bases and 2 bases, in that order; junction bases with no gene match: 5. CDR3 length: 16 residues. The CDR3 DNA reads TGTGCCAGCAGCTTGGCCGGGACAGGCAACACCGGGGAGCTGTTTTTT. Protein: CASSLAGTGNTGELFF.

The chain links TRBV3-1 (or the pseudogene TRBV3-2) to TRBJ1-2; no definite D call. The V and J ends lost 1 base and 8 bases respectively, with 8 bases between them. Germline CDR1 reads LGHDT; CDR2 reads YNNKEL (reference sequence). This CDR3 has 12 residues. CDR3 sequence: CASSQVAAGYTF. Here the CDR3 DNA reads TGTGCCAGCAGCCAAGTTGCGGCCGGCTACACCTTC.

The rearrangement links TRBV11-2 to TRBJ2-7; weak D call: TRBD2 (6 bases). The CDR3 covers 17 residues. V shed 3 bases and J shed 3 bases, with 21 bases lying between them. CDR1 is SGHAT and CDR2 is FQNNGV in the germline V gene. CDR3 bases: TGTGCCAGCAGCTTCCCAATGGGACTCCCTTCCTTCTACGAGCAGTACTTC. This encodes CASSFPMGLPSFYEQYF. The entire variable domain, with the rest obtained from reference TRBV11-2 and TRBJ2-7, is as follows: EAGVAQSPRYKIIEKRQSVAFWCNPISGHATLYWYQQILGQGPKLLIQFQNNGVVDDSQLPKDRFSAERLKGVDSTLKIQPAKLEDSAVYLCASSFPMGLPSFYEQYFGPGTRLTVT.

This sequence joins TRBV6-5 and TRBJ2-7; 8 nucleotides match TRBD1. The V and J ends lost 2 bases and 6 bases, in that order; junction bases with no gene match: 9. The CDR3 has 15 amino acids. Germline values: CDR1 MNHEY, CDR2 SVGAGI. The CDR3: CASSYTTGGGGEQYF. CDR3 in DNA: TGTGCCAGCAGTTACACAACAGGGGGTGGCGGCGAGCAGTACTTC.

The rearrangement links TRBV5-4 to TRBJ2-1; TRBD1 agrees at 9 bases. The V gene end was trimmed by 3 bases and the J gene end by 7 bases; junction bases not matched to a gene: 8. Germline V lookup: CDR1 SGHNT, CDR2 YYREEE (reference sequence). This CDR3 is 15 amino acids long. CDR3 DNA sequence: TGTGCCAGCAGCTACGGGACAGGGAATAGGAATGAGCAGTTCTTC. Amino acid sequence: CASSYGTGNRNEQFF.

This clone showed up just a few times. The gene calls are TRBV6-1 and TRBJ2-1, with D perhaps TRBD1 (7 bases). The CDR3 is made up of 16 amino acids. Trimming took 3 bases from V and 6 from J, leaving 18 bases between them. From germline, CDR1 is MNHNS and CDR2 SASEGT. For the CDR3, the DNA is TGTGCCAGCAGTGATTCTTGGCAGGGGGGAGGCAATGAGCAGTTCTTC. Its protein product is CASSDSWQGGGNEQFF.

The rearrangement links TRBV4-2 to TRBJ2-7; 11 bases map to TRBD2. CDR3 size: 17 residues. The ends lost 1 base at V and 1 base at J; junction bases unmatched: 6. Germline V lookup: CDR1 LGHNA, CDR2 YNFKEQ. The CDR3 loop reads CASSQGVTSGGSYEQYF. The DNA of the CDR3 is TGTGCCAGCAGCCAAGGGGTAACTAGCGGGGGTTCCTACGAGCAGTACTTC.

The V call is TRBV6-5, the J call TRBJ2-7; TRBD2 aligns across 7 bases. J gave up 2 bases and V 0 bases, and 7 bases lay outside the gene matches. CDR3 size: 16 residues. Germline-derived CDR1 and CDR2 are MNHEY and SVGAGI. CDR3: CASSYSGASGTYEQYF. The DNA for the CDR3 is TGTGCCAGCAGTTACTCTGGGGCTAGCGGCACCTACGAGCAGTACTTC.

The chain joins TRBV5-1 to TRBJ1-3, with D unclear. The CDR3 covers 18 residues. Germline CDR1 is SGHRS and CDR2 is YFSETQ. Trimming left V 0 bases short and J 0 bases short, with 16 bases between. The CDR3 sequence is CASSLGSAGLFSGNTIYF. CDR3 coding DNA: TGCGCCAGCAGCTTGGGGTCGGCAGGCCTTTTCTCTGGAAACACCATATATTTT.